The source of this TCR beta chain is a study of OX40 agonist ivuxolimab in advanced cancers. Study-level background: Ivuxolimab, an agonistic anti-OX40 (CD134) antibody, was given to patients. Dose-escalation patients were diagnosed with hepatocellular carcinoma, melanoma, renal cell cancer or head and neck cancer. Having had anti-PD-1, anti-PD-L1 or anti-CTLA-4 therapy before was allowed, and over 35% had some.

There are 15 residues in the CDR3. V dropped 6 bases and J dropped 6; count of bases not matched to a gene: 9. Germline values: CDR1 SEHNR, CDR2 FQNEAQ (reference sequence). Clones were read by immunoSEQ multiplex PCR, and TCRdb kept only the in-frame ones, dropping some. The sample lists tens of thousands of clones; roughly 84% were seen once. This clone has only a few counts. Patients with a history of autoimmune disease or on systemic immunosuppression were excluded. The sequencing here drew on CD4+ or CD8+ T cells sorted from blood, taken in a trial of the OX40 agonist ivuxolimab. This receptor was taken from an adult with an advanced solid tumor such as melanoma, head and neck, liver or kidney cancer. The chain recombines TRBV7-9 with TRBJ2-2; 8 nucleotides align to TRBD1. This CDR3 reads CASSSGQEEAGELFF. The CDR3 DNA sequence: TGTGCCAGCAGTTCGGGACAGGAGGAAGCCGGGGAGCTGTTTTTT.